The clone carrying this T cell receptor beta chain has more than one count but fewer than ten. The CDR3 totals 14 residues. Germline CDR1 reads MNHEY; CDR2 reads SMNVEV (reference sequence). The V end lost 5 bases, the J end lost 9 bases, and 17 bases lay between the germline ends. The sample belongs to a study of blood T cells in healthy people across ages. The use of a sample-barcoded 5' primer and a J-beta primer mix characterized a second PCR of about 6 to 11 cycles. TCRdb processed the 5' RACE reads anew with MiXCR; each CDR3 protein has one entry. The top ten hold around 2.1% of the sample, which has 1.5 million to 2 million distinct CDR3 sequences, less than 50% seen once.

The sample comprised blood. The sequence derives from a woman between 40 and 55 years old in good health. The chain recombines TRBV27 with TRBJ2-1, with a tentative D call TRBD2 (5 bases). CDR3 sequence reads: CASSQEDGAGEQFF. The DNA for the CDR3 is TGTGCCAGCAGTCAGGAGGATGGAGCTGGTGAGCAGTTCTTC.